This T cell receptor (beta chain) was documented in a study of blood T cell repertoires in COVID-19. Study-wide background: Collection of acute and convalescent COVID-19 samples took place in the United States, Italy and Spain. In each case, the material was cDNA or gDNA derived from T cells, B-cell-depleted T cells, or PBMCs.

Between the trimmed V and J ends, which lost 5 bases and 4 bases, there was a span of 17 bases. The CDR3 extends over 15 amino acids. Germline V gene sequence: CDR1 SEHNR, CDR2 FQNEAQ (reference sequence). Under the authors' procedure: Amplification from reference gene primers served as the basis for estimated nucleated cell counts. Measured with immunoSEQ multiplex PCR; TCRdb has only the in-frame clones, and not every one. V and J calls and clone size come straight from that table; D and trimming were deduced from the DNA. The data hold 300,000 to 400,000 clones, with about 89% observed a single time.

The rearrangement joins TRBV7-9 to TRBJ2-5; D gene uncertain. Sequenced sample: peripheral blood. This receptor was taken from a woman between 50 and 59 years old who had recovered from COVID-19. The CDR3 protein is CASSPVAFSGETQYF. The CDR3 nucleotides are TGTGCCAGCAGCCCAGTGGCTTTTTCGGGAGAGACCCAGTACTTC.